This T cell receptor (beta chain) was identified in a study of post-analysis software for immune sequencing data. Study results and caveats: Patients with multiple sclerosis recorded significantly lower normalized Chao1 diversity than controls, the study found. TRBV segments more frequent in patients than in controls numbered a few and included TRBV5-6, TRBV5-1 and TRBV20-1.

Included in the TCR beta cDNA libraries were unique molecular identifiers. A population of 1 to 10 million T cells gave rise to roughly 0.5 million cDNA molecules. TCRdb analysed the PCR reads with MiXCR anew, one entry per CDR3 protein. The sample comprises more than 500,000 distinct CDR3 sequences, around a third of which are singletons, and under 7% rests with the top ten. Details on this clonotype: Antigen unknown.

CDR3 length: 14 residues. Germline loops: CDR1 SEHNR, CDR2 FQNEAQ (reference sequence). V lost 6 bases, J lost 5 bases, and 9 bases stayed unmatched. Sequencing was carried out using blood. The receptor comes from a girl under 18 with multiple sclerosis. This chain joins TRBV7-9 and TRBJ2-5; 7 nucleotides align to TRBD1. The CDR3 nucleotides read TGTGCCAGCAGGAAATCAGCACAGGGGGAGACCCAGTACTTC. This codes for CASRKSAQGETQYF. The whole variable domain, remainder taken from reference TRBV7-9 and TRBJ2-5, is DTGVSQNPRHKITKRGQNVTFRCDPISEHNRLYWYRQTLGQGPEFLTYFQNEAQLEKSRLLSDRFSAERPKGSFSTLEIQRTEQGDSAMYLCASRKSAQGETQYFGPGTRLLVL.